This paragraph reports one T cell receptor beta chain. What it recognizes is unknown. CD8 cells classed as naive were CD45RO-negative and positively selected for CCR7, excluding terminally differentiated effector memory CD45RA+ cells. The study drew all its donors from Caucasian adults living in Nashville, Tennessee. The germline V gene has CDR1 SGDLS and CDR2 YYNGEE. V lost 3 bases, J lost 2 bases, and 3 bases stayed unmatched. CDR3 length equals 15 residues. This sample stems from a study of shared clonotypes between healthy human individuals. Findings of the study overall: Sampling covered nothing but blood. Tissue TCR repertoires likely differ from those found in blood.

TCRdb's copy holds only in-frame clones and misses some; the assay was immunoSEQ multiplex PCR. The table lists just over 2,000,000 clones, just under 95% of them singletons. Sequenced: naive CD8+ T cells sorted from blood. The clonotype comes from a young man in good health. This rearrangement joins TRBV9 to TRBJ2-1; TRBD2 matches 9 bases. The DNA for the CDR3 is TGTGCCAGCAGCGGAACTAGCGGGCCCTACAATGAGCAGTTCTTC. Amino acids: CASSGTSGPYNEQFF.